This entry concerns a single TCR beta chain. What it binds is unknown. TCRdb's table, derived via immunoSEQ multiplex PCR, lists solely in-frame clones and lacks some. This table holds roughly 140,000 clones, around 91% found once. This specimen comes from a study of T cell responses to AZD1222 COVID-19 vaccine. Study results and caveats: Variant regions that are unmutated are reportedly the target of nearly half of spike-specific TCRs. Spike-specific TCR depth and breadth grew after two AZD1222 doses. Donors in the cohort were predominantly white British and more often female, and clonal diversity was possibly underestimated.

Trimming stripped 5 bases from V and 4 bases from J, with 11 bases between. The CDR3 length is 13 residues. Germline V lookup: CDR1 LNHDA, CDR2 SQIVND (reference sequence). Sample: peripheral blood, taken on day 0 of AZD1222 vaccination. V gene TRBV19 combines with J gene TRBJ1-1; D is perhaps TRBD1 (5 bases). The receptor was isolated from an adult in good health. In DNA, the CDR3 is TGTGCCAGTAGTTCAGGGTTAGGCACTGAAGCTTTCTTT. This translates into CASSSGLGTEAFF.